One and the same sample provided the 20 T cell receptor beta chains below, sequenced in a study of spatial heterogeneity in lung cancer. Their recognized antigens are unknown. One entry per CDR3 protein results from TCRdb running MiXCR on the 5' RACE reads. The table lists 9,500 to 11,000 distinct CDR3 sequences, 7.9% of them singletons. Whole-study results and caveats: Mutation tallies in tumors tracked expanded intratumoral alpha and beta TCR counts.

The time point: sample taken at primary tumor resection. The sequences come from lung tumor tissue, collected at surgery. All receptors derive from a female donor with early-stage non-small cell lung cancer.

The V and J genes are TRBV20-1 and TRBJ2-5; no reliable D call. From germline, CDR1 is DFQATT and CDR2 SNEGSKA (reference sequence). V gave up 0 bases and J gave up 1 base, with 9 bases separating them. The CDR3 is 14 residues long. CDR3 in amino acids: CSAREASTQETQYF. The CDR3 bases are TGCAGTGCTAGAGAGGCCAGCACCCAAGAGACCCAGTACTTC.

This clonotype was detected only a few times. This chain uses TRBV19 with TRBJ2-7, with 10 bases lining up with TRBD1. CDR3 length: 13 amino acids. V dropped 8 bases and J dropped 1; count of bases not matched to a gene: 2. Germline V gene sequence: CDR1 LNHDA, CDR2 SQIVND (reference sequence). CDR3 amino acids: CASWGQGSYEQYF. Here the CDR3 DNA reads TGTGCCAGTTGGGGACAGGGGTCCTACGAGCAGTACTTC. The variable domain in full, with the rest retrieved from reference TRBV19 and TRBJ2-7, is DGGITQSPKYLFRKEGQNVTLSCEQNLNHDAMYWYRQDPGQGLRLIYYSQIVNDFQKGDIAEGYSVSREKKESFPLTVTSAQKNPTAFYLCASWGQGSYEQYFGPGTRLTVT.

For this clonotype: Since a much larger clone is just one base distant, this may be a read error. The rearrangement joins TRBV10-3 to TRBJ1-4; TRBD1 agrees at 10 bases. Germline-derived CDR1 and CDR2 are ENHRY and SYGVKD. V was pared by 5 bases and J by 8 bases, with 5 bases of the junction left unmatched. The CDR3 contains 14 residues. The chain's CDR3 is CAISQDRGEEKLFF. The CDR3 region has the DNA TGTGCCATCAGTCAGGACAGGGGGGAAGAAAAACTGTTTTTT.

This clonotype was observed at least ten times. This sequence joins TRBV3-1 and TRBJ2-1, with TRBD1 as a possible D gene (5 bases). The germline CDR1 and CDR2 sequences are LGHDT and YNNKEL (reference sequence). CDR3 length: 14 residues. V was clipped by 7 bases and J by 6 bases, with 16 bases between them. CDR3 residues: CASIDIRAPNEQFF. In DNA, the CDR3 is TGTGCCAGCATTGACATCAGGGCCCCCAATGAGCAGTTCTTC.

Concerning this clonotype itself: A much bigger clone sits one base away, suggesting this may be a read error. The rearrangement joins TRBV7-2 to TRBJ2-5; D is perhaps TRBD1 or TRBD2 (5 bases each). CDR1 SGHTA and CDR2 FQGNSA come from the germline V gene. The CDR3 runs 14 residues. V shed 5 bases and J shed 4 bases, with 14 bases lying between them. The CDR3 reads CASSPNRGTETQYF. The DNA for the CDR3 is TGTGCCAGCAGCCCCAATCGAGGGACAGAGACCCAGTACTTC. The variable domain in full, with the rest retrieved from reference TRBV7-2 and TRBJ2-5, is GAGVSQSPSNKVTEKGKDVELRCDPISGHTALYWYRQSLGQGLEFLIYFQGNSAPDKSGLPSDRFSAERTGGSVSTLTIQRTQQEDSAVYLCASSPNRGTETQYFGPGTRLLVL.

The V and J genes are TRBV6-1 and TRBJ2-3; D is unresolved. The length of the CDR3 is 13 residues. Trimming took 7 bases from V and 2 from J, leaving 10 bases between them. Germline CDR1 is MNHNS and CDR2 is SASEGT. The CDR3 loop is CASTLRVTDTQYF. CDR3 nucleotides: TGTGCCAGCACCCTAAGGGTCACAGATACGCAGTATTTT.

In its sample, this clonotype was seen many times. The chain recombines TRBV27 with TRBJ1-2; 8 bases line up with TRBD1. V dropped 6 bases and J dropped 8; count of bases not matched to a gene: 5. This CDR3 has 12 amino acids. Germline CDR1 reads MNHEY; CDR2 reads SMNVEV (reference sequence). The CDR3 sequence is CASSRQGAGYTF. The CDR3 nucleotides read TGTGCCAGCAGCCGTCAGGGGGCCGGCTACACCTTC.

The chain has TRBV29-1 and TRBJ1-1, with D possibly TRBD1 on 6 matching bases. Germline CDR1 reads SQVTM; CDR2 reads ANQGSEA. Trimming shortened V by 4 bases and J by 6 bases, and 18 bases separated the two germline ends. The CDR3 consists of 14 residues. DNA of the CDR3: TGCAGCGTTGTAAGGGGGGGGGTTAACCCTGAAGCTTTCTTT. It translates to CSVVRGGVNPEAFF. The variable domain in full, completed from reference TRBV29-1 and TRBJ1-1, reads SAVISQKPSRDICQRGTSLTIQCQVDSQVTMMFWYRQQPGQSLTLIATANQGSEATYESGFVIDKFPISRPNLTFSTLTVSNMSPEDSSIYLCSVVRGGVNPEAFFGQGTRLTVV.

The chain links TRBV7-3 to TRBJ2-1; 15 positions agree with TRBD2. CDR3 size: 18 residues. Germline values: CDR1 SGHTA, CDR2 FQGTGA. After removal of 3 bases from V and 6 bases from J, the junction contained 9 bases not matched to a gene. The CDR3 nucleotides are TGTGCCAGCAGCTTCGCCGGGACTAGCGGGGGGCCAGGCAATGAGCAGTTCTTC. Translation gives CASSFAGTSGGPGNEQFF.

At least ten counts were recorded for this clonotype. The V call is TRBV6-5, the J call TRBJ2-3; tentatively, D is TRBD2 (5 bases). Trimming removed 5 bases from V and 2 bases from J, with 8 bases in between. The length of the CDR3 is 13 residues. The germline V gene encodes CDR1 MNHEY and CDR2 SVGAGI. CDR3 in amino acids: CASSRTLTDTQYF. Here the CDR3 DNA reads TGTGCCAGCAGTCGGACTCTCACAGATACGCAGTATTTT.

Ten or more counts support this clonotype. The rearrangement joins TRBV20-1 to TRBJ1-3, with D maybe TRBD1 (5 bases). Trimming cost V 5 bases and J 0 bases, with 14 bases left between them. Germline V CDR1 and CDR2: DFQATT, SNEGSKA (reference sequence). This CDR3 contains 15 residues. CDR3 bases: TGCAGTGCTGGGGTGGAGGGGAGCTCTGGAAACACCATATATTTT. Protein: CSAGVEGSSGNTIYF.

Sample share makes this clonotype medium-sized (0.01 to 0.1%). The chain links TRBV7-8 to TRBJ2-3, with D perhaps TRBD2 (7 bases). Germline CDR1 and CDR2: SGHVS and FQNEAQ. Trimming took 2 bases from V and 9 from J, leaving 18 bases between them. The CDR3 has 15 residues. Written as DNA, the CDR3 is TGTGCCAGCAGCTTAAGTTCGGCCGGGGGGCAGACGCAGTATTTT. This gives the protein CASSLSSAGGQTQYF.

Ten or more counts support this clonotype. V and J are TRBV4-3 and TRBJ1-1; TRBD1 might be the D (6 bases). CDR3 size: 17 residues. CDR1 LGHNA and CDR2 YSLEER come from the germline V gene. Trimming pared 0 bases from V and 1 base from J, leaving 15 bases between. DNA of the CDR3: TGCGCCAGCAGCCAAGAGGGGGGCAGGCTCTCGAACACTGAAGCTTTCTTT. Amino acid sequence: CASSQEGGRLSNTEAFF.

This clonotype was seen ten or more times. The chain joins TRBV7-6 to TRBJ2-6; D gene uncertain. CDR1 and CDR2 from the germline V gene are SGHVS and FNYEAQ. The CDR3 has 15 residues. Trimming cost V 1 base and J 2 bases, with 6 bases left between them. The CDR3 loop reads CASSLGSAGANVLTF. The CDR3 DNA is TGTGCCAGCAGCTTAGGGTCGGCTGGGGCCAACGTCCTGACTTTC.

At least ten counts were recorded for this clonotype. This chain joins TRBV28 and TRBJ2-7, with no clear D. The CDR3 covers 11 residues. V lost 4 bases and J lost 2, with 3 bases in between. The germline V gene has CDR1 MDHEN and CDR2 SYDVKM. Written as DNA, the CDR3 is TGTGCCAGCAGTTCCGCCTACGAGCAGTACTTC. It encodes CASSSAYEQYF.

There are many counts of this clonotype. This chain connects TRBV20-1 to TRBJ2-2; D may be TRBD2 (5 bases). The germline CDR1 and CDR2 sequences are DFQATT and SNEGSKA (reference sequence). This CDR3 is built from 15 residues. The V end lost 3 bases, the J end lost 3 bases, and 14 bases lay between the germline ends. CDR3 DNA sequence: TGCAGTGCTAGTGGCGAGGGCCAGTACACCGGGGAGCTGTTTTTT. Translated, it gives CSASGEGQYTGELFF.

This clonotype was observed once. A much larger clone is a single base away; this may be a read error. The CDR3 DNA reads as TGTGCCAGCAGCCTAGGGGTCGAGCAGTACTTC. It specifies CASSLGVEQYF. The gene calls are TRBV11-3 and TRBJ2-7; perhaps TRBD1 as D (5 bases). The CDR3 has 11 residues. V was clipped by 5 bases and J by 6 bases, with 8 bases between them. Per the germline V gene, CDR1 is SGHNT and CDR2 is YENEEA.

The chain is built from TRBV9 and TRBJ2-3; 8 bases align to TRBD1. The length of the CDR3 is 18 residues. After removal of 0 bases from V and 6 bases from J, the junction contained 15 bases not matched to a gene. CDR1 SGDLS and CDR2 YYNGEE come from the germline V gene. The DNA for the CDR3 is TGTGCCAGCAGCGTAGGTCAGGGGGCGAGGCTCAGAGGGGATACGCAGTATTTT. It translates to CASSVGQGARLRGDTQYF.

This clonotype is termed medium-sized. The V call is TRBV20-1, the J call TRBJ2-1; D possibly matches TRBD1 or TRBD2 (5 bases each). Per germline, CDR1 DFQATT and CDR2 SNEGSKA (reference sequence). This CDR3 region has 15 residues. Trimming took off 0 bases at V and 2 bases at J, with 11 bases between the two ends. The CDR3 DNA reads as TGCAGTGCTAGAGATGGGACGGCAGCCTACAATGAGCAGTTCTTC. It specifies CSARDGTAAYNEQFF.

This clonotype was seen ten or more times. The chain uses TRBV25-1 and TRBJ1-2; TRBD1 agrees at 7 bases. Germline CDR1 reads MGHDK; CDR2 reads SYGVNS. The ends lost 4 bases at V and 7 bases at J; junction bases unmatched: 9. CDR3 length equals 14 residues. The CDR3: CASSGTVGGSGYTF. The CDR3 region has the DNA TGTGCCAGCAGTGGCACGGTAGGGGGCAGTGGCTACACCTTC.